The clone carrying this T cell receptor beta chain turned up a few times. Treatment given: randomized to nivolumab then ipilimumab (arm A) or the reverse (arm B). Patients had received no earlier DNA-damaging chemotherapy. From thawed PBMCs, live CD3+CD8+ cells negative for CD19 and CD56 were sorted. Produced via immunoSEQ multiplex PCR; TCRdb's table is partial and in-frame only. This sample has roughly 8,400 clones, with around 64% found just once. Germline V CDR1 and CDR2: SGHTS, YDEGEE. V lost 2 bases, J lost 3 bases, and 15 bases lay in between. The CDR3 covers 15 residues. This specimen comes from a study of sequential checkpoint blockade in melanoma. Study-wide background: Arm A got nivolumab then ipilimumab; arm B the reverse, 1:1. Maintenance nivolumab came after either treatment sequence.

This clonotype originated in a human patient with melanoma. Some clones in this sample may be carry-over from other donors' samples. Specimen: CD8+ T cells sorted from blood (inferred from file names), collected from a patient given nivolumab and ipilimumab in sequence. This chain joins TRBV5-8 and TRBJ2-7; tentative D call: TRBD2 (6 bases). The chain's CDR3 is CASSFRDWGDYEQYF. In nucleotides, the CDR3 is TGTGCCAGCAGCTTTCGGGACTGGGGGGACTACGAGCAGTACTTC.